This T cell receptor beta chain was identified during a study of CXCR3-negative and CXCR3-positive naive CD8 T cells. Study results and caveats: The study inferred TCR strength from TRB CDR3 properties and found comparable surface CD5 between naive subsets. CXCR3-negative naive cells had less hydrophobic TRB CDR3s than did CXCR3-positive naive cells.

CDR1 SGHTA and CDR2 FQGTGA come from the germline V gene. The length of the CDR3 is 13 residues. With respect to this clonotype: The antigen remains unidentified.

UMI-labeled TRB cDNA libraries were prepared by 5' RACE. From its re-call of the 5' RACE reads, TCRdb lists each CDR3 protein once, without DNA. The specimen's table records 150,000 or so distinct CDR3 sequences. J is TRBJ2-5 and V is TRBV7-3. What was sequenced was naive CXCR3+ CD8+ T cells from blood. The subset here: CD45RO-CCR7+CD27+CD95- naive CD8+ T cells expressing CXCR3 (TNR3+). The source is a human donor in good health. Some clones in this sample may be carry-over from other donors' samples. The CDR3 spells CASSFRVQETQYF.